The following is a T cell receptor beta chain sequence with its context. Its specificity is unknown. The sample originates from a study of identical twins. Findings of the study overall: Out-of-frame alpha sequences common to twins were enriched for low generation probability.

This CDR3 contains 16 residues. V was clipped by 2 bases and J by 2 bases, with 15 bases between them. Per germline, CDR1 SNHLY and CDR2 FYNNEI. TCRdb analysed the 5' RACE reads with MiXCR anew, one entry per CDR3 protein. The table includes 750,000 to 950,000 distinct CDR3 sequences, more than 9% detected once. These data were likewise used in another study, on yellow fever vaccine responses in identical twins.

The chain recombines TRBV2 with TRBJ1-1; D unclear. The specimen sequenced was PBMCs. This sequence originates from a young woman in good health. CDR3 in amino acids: CASSEPVQELNTEAFF. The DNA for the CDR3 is TGTGCCAGCAGTGAACCGGTCCAGGAACTAAACACTGAAGCTTTCTTT. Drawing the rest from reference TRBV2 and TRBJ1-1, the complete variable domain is EPEVTQTPSHQVTQMGQEVILRCVPISNHLYFYWYRQILGQKVEFLVSFYNNEISEKSEIFDDQFSVERPDGSNFTLKIRSTKLEDSAMYFCASSEPVQELNTEAFFGQGTRLTVV.